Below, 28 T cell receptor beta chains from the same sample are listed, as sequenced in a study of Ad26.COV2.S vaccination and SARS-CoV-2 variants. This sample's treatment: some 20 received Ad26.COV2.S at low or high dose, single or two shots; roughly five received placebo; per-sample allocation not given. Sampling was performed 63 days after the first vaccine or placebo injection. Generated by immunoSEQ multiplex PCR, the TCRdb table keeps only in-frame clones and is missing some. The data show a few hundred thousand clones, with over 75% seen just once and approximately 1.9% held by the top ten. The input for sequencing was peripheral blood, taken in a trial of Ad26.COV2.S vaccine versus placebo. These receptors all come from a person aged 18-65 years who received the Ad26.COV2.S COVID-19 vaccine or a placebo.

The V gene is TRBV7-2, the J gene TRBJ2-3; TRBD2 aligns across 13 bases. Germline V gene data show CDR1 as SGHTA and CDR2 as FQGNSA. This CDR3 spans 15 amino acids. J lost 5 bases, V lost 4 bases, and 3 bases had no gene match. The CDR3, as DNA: TGTGCCAGCAGCTCCCGACTAGCGGGAGGAGATACGCAGTATTTT. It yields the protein CASSSRLAGGDTQYF.

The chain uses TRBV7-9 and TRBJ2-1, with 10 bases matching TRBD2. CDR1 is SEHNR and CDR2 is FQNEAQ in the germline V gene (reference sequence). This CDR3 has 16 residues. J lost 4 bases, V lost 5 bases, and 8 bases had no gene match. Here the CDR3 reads CASSDLGLAEYNEQFF. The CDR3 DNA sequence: TGTGCCAGCAGCGACCTTGGACTAGCGGAATACAATGAGCAGTTCTTC.

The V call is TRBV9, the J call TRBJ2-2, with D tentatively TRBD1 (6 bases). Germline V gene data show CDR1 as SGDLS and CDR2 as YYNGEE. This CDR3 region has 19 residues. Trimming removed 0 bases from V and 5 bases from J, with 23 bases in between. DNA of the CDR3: TGTGCCAGCAGCGTAGACCCGCCGGTGGGGGCGTCGGTTACCGGGGAGCTGTTTTTT. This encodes CASSVDPPVGASVTGELFF.

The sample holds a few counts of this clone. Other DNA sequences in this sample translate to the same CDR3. CDR3 region: CASSFGETQYF. The CDR3 bases are TGTGCCAGCAGTTTCGGGGAGACCCAGTACTTC. V gene TRBV12-3 or TRBV12-4 combines with J gene TRBJ2-5; D is unclear. With 3 bases removed from V and 5 bases from J, the gap between germline ends came to 4 bases. The CDR3 consists of 11 residues.

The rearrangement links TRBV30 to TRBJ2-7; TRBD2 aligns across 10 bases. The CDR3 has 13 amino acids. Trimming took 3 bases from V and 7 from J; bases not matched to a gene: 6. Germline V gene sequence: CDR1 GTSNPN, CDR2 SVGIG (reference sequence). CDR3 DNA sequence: TGTGCCTGGAGGCGCCTAGCGGGAGAGGAGCAGTACTTC. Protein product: CAWRRLAGEEQYF.

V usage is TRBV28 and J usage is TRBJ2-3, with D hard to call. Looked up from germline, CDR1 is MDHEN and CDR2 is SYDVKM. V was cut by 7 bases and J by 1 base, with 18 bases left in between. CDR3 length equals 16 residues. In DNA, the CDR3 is TGTGCCAGCACCATAGGCCGAGGCCGAGGCACAGATACGCAGTATTTT. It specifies CASTIGRGRGTDTQYF.

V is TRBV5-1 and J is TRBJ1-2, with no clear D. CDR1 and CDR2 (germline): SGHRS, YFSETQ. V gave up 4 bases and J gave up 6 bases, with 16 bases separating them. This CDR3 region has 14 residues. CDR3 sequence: CASSQNGPRNGYTF. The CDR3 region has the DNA TGCGCCAGCAGCCAAAACGGGCCTCGGAATGGCTACACCTTC.

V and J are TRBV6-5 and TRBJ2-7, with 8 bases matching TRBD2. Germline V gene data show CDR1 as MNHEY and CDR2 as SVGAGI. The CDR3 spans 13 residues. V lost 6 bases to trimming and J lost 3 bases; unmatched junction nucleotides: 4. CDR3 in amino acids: CASRQGLDYEQYF. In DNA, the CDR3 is TGTGCCAGCAGGCAGGGACTAGACTACGAGCAGTACTTC.

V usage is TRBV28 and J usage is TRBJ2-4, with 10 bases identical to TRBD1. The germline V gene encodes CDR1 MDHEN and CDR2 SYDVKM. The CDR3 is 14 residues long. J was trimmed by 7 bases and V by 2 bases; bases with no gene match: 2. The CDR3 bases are TGTGCCAGCAGTTTAGGGACAGGGGTGAACATTCAGTACTTC. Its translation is CASSLGTGVNIQYF.

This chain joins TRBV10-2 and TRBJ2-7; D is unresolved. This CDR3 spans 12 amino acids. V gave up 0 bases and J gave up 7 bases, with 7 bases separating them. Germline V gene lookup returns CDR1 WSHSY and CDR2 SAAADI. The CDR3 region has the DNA TGCGCCAGCAGTGAGTCAGGGTATGAGCAGTACTTC. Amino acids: CASSESGYEQYF.

The CDR3 DNA reads as TGCAGTGCCAGTAGGTCTTCAGGCAATCAGCCCCAGCATTTT. Protein: CSASRSSGNQPQHF. The J gene is TRBJ1-5, the V gene TRBV20-1; D gene ambiguous. This CDR3 region has 14 residues. V dropped 6 bases and J dropped 2 bases, with 14 bases sitting between them. The V gene's germline CDR1 is DFQATT and CDR2 SNEGSKA (reference sequence).

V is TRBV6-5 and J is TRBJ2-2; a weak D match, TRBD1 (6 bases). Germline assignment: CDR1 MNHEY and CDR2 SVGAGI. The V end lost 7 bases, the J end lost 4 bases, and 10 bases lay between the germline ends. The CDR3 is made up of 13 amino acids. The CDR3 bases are TGTGCCAGCACAGGACAGCCCACCGGGGAGCTGTTTTTT. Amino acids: CASTGQPTGELFF.

CDR3 amino acids: CASSEDRRAFF. DNA for the CDR3: TGTGCCAGCAGTGAGGACAGAAGAGCTTTCTTT. V usage is TRBV2 and J usage is TRBJ1-1; tentatively, D is TRBD1 (6 bases). Germline lookup yields CDR1 SNHLY and CDR2 FYNNEI. The CDR3 sequence is 11 residues long. V was shortened by 3 bases and J by 10 bases, with 9 bases between the two germline ends.

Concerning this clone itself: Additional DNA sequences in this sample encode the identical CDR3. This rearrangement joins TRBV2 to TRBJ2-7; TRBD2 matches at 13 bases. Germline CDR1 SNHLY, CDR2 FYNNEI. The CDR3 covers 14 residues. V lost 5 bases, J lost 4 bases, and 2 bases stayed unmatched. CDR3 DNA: TGTGCCAGCAGTCGGACTAGCGGGAGTTACGAGCAGTACTTC. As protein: CASSRTSGSYEQYF.

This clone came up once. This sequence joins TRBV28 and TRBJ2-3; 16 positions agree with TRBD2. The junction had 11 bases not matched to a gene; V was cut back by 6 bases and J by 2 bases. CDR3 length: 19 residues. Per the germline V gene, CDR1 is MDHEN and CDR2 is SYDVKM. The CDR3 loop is CASSLGLAGGQGVTDTQYF. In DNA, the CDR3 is TGTGCCAGCAGCTTGGGACTAGCGGGAGGGCAGGGGGTCACAGATACGCAGTATTTT.

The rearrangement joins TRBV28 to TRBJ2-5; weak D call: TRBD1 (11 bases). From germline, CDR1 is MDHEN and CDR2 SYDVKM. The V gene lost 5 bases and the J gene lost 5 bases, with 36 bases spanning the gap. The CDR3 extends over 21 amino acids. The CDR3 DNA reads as TGTGCCAGCAGTACCGGGACAGGGGGAGCCCTAGCGGGAGTAGGGATGGAGACCCAGTACTTC. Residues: CASSTGTGGALAGVGMETQYF.

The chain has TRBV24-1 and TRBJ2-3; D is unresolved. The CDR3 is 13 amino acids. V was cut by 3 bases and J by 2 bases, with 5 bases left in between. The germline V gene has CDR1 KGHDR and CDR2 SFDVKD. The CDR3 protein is CATSDIDTDTQYF. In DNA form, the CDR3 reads TGTGCCACCAGTGATATAGACACAGATACGCAGTATTTT.

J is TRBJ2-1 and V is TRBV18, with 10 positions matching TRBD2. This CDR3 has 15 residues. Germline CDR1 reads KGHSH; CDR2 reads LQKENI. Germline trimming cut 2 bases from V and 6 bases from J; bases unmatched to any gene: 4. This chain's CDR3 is CASSPLAGGVNEQFF. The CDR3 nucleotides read TGTGCCAGCTCACCATTAGCGGGAGGTGTCAATGAGCAGTTCTTC.

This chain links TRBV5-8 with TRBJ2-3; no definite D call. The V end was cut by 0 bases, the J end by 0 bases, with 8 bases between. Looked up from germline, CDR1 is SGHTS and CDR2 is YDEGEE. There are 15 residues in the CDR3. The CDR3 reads CASSLGRLSTDTQYF. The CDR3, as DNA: TGTGCCAGCAGCTTGGGCAGACTTAGCACAGATACGCAGTATTTT.

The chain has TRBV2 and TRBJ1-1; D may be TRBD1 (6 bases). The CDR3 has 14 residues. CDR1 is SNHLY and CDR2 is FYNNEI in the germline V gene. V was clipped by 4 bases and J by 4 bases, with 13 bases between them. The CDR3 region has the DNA TGTGCCAGCAGTGTTGCTGGGGGCGGCACTGAAGCTTTCTTT. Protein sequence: CASSVAGGGTEAFF.

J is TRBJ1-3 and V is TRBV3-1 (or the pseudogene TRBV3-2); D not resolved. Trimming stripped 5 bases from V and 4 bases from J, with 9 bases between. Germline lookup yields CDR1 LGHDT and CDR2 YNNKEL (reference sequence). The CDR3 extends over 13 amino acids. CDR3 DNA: TGTGCCAGCAGCGGAGAGTCAGGAAACACCATATATTTT. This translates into CASSGESGNTIYF.

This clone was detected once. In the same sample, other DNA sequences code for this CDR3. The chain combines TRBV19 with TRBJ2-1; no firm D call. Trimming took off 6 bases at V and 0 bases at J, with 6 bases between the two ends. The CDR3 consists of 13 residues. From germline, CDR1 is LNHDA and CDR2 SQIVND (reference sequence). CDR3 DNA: TGTGCCAGTAGGGAGAGCTCCTACAATGAGCAGTTCTTC. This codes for CASRESSYNEQFF.

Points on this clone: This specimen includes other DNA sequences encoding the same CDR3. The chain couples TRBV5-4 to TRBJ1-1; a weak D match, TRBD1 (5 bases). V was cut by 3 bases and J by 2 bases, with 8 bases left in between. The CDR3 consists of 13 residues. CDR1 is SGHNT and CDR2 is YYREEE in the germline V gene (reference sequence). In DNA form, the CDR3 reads TGTGCCAGCAGCTCCCAGGGTAACACTGAAGCTTTCTTT. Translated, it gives CASSSQGNTEAFF.

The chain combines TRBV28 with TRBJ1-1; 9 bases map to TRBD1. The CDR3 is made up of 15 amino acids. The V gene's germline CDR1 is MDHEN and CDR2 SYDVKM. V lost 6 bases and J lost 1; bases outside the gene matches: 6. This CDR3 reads CASSTGGGGNTEAFF. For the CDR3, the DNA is TGTGCCAGCAGCACAGGGGGCGGGGGGAACACTGAAGCTTTCTTT.

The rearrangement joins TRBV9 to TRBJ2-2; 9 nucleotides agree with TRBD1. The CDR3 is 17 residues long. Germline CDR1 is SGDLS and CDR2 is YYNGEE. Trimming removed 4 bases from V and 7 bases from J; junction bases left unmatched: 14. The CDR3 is CASSPQIGTGTVGELFF. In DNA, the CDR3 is TGTGCCAGCAGCCCCCAGATAGGGACAGGGACGGTCGGGGAGCTGTTTTTT.

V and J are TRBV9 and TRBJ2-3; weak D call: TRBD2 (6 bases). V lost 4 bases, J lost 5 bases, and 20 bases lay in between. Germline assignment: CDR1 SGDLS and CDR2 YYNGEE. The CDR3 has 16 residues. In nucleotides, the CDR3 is TGTGCCAGCAGCCCCACTTCGGCGGGACGGCGAGATACGCAGTATTTT. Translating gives CASSPTSAGRRDTQYF.

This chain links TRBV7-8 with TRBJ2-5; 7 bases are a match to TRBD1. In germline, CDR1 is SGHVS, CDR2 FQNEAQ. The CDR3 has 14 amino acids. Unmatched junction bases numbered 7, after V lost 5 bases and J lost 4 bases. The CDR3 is CASSLTGAGETQYF. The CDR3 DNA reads TGTGCCAGCAGCCTTACAGGGGCGGGAGAGACCCAGTACTTC.

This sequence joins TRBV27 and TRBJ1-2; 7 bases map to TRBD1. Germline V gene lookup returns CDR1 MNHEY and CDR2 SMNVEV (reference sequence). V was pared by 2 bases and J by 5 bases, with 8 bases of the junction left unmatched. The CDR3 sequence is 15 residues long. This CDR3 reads CASSLVTGAGYGYTF. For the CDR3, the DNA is TGTGCCAGCAGTTTAGTTACAGGGGCAGGGTATGGCTACACCTTC.